Below, one TCR beta chain is given with its context. Its antigen remains unidentified. Libraries were prepared by immunoSEQ multiplex PCR; TCRdb keeps only in-frame clonotypes and omits some of them. The sample gives about 2.4 million clones, around 90% of which show up once; roughly 0.15% is in the top ten. The data were obtained in a study of shared clonotypes between healthy human individuals. Regarding the study as a whole: Some naive CD4 clonotypes, roughly 4.5%, turned up in common across a handful of donors. Clonotype sharing among donors was thought likely to change with sequencing depth.

The ends were cut back, 8 bases at V and 5 bases at J, with 7 bases in the middle. Germline values: CDR1 ENHRY, CDR2 SYGVKD. The CDR3 spans 11 residues. This clonotype originated in a man in his late teens or twenties in good health. The sample comprised naive CD4+ T cells sorted from blood. Specified subset: CD45RA+ positively selected. This sequence joins TRBV10-3 and TRBJ1-5; TRBD1 might be the D (5 bases). The CDR3 nucleotides read TGTGCCATCGGGGCCGATCAGCCCCAGCATTTT. It translates to CAIGADQPQHF.